This is a list of T cell receptor beta chains from one sample in a study of technical replicates of blood from a handful of donors. Libraries were prepared by immunoSEQ multiplex PCR; TCRdb keeps only in-frame clonotypes and omits some of them. Here the sample spans tens of thousands of clones, around 96% being singletons. Material for sequencing was PBMCs. The receptor source for this set is a human donor in good health. Some clones in this sample may be carry-over from other donors' samples. The CDR3 runs from the conserved cysteine through the conserved F or W. A D gene is named only where the DNA matches it firmly. Some rows have no size entry. The others give once, few or many, or a class for an expanded clone.

J gene,V gene,D gene,clone size,CDR3 DNA,CDR3 protein
TRBJ1-1,TRBV30,TRBD1,NA,TGTGCCTGGAGTACAGGGGGGGGAACTGAAGCTTTCTTT,CAWSTGGGTEAFF
TRBJ1-5,TRBV29-1,TRBD1,once,TGCAGCGTCCAGGGGACAGGTGACCTTAGCAATCAGCCCCAGCATTTT,CSVQGTGDLSNQPQHF
TRBJ1-2,TRBV4-1,TRBD1,NA,TGCGCCAGCAGCCCCGGACAGGGAGCTAACTATGGCTACACCTTC,CASSPGQGANYGYTF
TRBJ2-2,TRBV4-1,TRBD2,NA,TGCGCCAGCAGCCAAGTGACTAGCAGAAACACCGGGGAGCTGTTTTTT,CASSQVTSRNTGELFF
TRBJ1-2,TRBV19,NA,NA,TGTGCCAGTACCCCGATGTACAGACGAGGCTACACCTTC,CASTPMYRRGYTF
TRBJ2-7,TRBV6-1,NA,NA,TGTGCCAGCAGTGAACGAGAGACCTACGAGCAGTACTTC,CASSERETYEQYF
TRBJ2-3,TRBV4-3,TRBD2,NA,TGCGCCAGCAGCCAAGTTGAAGCGGGAGGTCCAGATACGCAGTATTTT,CASSQVEAGGPDTQYF
TRBJ2-3,TRBV13,TRBD2,NA,TGTGCCAGCACCCCCGGACTAGCGGGAGATACGCAGTATTTT,CASTPGLAGDTQYF
TRBJ1-1,TRBV29-1,TRBD1,NA,TGCAGCGTTGGACAGGGGAACACTGAAGCTTTCTTT,CSVGQGNTEAFF
TRBJ2-6,TRBV5-1,NA,NA,TGCGCCAGCTGTCGGGACACCTACTCTGGGGCCAACGTCCTGACTTTC,CASCRDTYSGANVLTF
TRBJ1-1,TRBV4-1,TRBD1,NA,TGCGCCAGCAGCCAAGGCCGAGGGGGCAGATTTGGCACTGAAGCTTTCTTT,CASSQGRGGRFGTEAFF
TRBJ2-7,TRBV1,NA,NA,TGCACCAGCAGCCCGGGGGGGAGCGGGAGCTCCTACGAGCAGTACTTC,CTSSPGGSGSSYEQYF
TRBJ2-2,TRBV7-2,TRBD1,NA,TGTGCCAGCAGCCGGGACAGGAACACCGGGGAGCTGTTTTTT,CASSRDRNTGELFF
TRBJ2-7,TRBV4-3,NA,NA,TGCGCCAGCAGCCAAGAATATTCAGGGGGGCTGGACATCGAGCAGTACTTC,CASSQEYSGGLDIEQYF
TRBJ1-1,TRBV6-1,NA,NA,TGTGCCAGCCGAACGTCAGGGGTGGGGAACACTGAAGCTTTCTTT,CASRTSGVGNTEAFF
TRBJ2-1,TRBV7-3,TRBD2,once,TGTGCCAGCAGCAAAAGTGGCGGGGGCTCCTACAATGAGCAGTTCTTC,CASSKSGGGSYNEQFF
TRBJ2-2,TRBV6-1,TRBD2,NA,TGTGCCAGCAGTGGTCCCGGGACTAGCGGTACGACCGGGGAGCTGTTTTTT,CASSGPGTSGTTGELFF